This T cell receptor beta chain was sequenced in a study of blood T cell repertoires in COVID-19. In the study overall: The analysed material was cDNA or gDNA that came from T cells, B-cell-depleted T cells, or PBMCs.

Germline lookup yields CDR1 SEHNR and CDR2 FQNEAQ (reference sequence). V shed 3 bases and J 2 bases; nucleotides not matched to a gene: 9. The CDR3 contains 16 residues. Under the authors' procedure: Amplifying reference gene primers gave estimates of nucleated cell counts. Assay: immunoSEQ multiplex PCR; the TCRdb copy retains only in-frame clones and omits some. V, J and clone size are taken as reported in that table, and D and trimming were inferred from the DNA itself. Here the sample spans under 250,000 clones, about 83% being singletons. Specimen: peripheral blood. V and J are TRBV7-9 and TRBJ2-7; 8 bases are shared with TRBD1. The source is a man older than 75 with acute or convalescent COVID-19. The CDR3 loop is CASSLGTGGQTYEQYF. For the CDR3, the DNA is TGTGCCAGCAGCTTGGGTACAGGGGGACAAACCTACGAGCAGTACTTC.